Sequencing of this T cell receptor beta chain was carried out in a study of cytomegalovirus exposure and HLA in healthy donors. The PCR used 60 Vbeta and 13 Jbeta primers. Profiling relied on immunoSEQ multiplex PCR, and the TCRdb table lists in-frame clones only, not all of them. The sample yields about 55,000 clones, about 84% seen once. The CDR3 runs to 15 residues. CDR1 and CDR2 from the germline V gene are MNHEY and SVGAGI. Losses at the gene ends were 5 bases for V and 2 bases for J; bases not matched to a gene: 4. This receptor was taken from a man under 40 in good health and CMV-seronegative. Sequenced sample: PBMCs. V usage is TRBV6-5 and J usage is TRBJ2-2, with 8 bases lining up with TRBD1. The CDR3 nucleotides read TGTGCCAGCAGTAGACAGGGGCTAAACACCGGGGAGCTGTTTTTT. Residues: CASSRQGLNTGELFF.